This T cell receptor beta chain was documented in a study of blood T cell repertoires in COVID-19. Overall study: Acute-phase and convalescent COVID-19 samples originated in the United States, Italy and Spain.

Authors' analysis steps: Reference gene primers were amplified, and this amplification served to estimate nucleated cell counts. Measured with immunoSEQ multiplex PCR; TCRdb has only the in-frame clones, and not every one. That table supplies the V and J calls and clone size; D and trimming were determined from the DNA. The data show fewer than 500,000 clones, roughly 86% seen once. Trimming removed 6 bases from V and 2 bases from J; junction bases left unmatched: 10. This CDR3 contains 16 residues. In germline, CDR1 is KGHSH, CDR2 LQKENI. This TCR was recovered from a human donor with acute or convalescent COVID-19. The donor label of this sample is uncertain. Input material: peripheral blood. V is TRBV18 and J is TRBJ2-5, with 9 bases that match TRBD2. Here the CDR3 reads CASSPRIAGDQETQYF. CDR3 nucleotides: TGTGCCAGCTCCCCCCGGATAGCGGGAGATCAAGAGACCCAGTACTTC.